This TCR beta chain was retrieved from a study of T cell changes during pregnancy in multiple sclerosis. The CDR3 consists of 12 residues. Trimming removed 7 bases at V and 5 bases at J, with 12 bases between. From germline, CDR1 is SGHKS and CDR2 YYEKEE (reference sequence). Clones were sequenced by immunoSEQ multiplex PCR, and TCRdb holds only the in-frame ones, with some missing. Among approximately 14,000 clones listed, roughly 93% were seen once. This sequence originates from a female donor in good health, enrolled as a control in a pregnancy study. The specimen comprised peripheral blood, sampled in the second trimester of pregnancy. The chain combines TRBV5-5 with TRBJ2-5, with D unclear. The CDR3 protein is CASYTSGETQYF. The CDR3 coding sequence is TGTGCCAGCTATACCTCCGGGGAGACCCAGTACTTC.